This T cell receptor (beta chain) is drawn from a study of cytomegalovirus exposure and HLA in healthy donors. Germline V gene data show CDR1 as MDHEN and CDR2 as SYDVKM. V lost 4 bases and J lost 5; bases outside the gene matches: 3. There are 13 residues in the CDR3. In regard to this clone: No antigen is known for it.

Study outcomes and limitations: Confirmation in vitro established that three CMV-associated chains were specific for CMV antigens. Follow-up analysis later connected one missense variant in DCLRE1C with trimming of TCR beta V- and J-genes. The classifier, whose performance was assessed in both the original and validation cohorts, reportedly diagnosed cytomegalovirus status with high specificity and sensitivity.

PCR amplification relied on 60 Vbeta primers (plus 13 Jbeta primers). How the authors handled the data: In a later analysis, 75 million to 95 million unique TCR beta chains included roughly 11 million shared by two or more donors. Profiled with immunoSEQ multiplex PCR; TCRdb holds only in-frame clones, not every one. That table supplies the V and J calls and clone size; D and trimming were determined from the DNA. The sample comprises 150,000 to 200,000 clones, roughly 77% of which are singletons, and 1.5% to 2% rests with the top ten. The J gene is TRBJ1-1, the V gene TRBV28; TRBD1 matches 8 bases. The clonotype originates from a woman aged 50 to 60 in good health and CMV-seronegative. Sequenced sample: PBMCs. The CDR3 reads CASSSRGRTEAFF. CDR3 nucleotide sequence: TGTGCCAGCAGTTCCAGGGGGCGGACTGAAGCTTTCTTT.